Each of the 21 T cell receptor beta chains below was sequenced from the same sample in a study of molecular identifiers for immune sequencing clone quantification. TCRdb re-analysed the PCR reads in MiXCR, keeping a single row per CDR3 protein. Of about 640,000 distinct CDR3 sequences in the sample, around 20% were seen once. Sequencing input: naive CD8+ T cells from blood, with Jurkat cell RNA spiked in. This sample's subset: FACS-sorted CD8+CD4-CCR7+CD45RA+ naive T cells. These receptors were collected from a human donor in good health. Some libraries in this study had Jurkat cell RNA spiked in.

This clonotype was seen at least ten times. The V and J genes are TRBV20-1 and TRBJ1-5, with 10 bases fitting TRBD1. This CDR3 has 15 amino acids. Germline CDR1 is DFQATT and CDR2 is SNEGSKA (reference sequence). Trimming at V came to 4 bases and at J to 11 bases, leaving 14 bases not matched to a gene. The CDR3 protein is CSAILRGQGPLAQHF. The CDR3 DNA sequence: TGCAGTGCTATTCTGAGGGGACAGGGGCCACTGGCCCAGCATTTT.

This clonotype was recorded many times. V and J are TRBV29-1 and TRBJ2-1, with D possibly being TRBD1 or TRBD2 (6 bases each). The germline V gene has CDR1 SQVTM and CDR2 ANQGSEA. The V end lost 7 bases, the J end lost 9 bases, and 13 bases lay between the germline ends. CDR3 size: 11 residues. Written as DNA, the CDR3 is TGCAGCGCCGGAAGGGGGGCTGAGCAGTTCTTC. It encodes CSAGRGAEQFF.

In its sample, this clonotype was seen a few times. This sequence joins TRBV13 and TRBJ2-2; D may be TRBD1 or TRBD2 (5 bases each). This CDR3 comprises 16 residues. Trimming shortened V by 4 bases and J by 4 bases, and 16 bases separated the two germline ends. CDR1 and CDR2 from the germline V gene are PRHDT and FYEKMQ (reference sequence). As DNA, the CDR3 is TGTGCCAGCAGCTCAATTCCGGGACGAAGCACCGGGGAGCTGTTTTTT. Its protein product is CASSSIPGRSTGELFF.

Only one count was recorded for this clonotype. An end of the junction does not agree with germline; a read error may underlie this. The V call is TRBV5-3, the J call TRBJ1-1; no reliable D call. TRBV5-3 falls under the ORF class, with uncertain function. The CDR3 spans 14 residues. CDR3 protein: CASSLGGMNTDAFF. CDR3 in DNA: TGTGCCAGCAGCTTAGGTGGGATGAACACTGATGCTTTCTTT.

In its sample, this clonotype was seen many times. This chain joins TRBV12-3 or TRBV12-4 and TRBJ2-3; TRBD1 aligns across 10 bases. The trim removed 2 bases at V and 3 bases at J, leaving 2 bases unmatched. The CDR3 spans 15 residues. The CDR3 reads CASSLWDRGTDTQYF. In DNA, the CDR3 is TGTGCCAGCAGTTTATGGGACAGGGGTACAGATACGCAGTATTTT.

To note about this clonotype: A much larger clone sits a single nucleotide away, making a read error possible. This chain connects TRBV19 to TRBJ2-7; D is unresolved. With 3 bases removed from V and 7 bases from J, the gap between germline ends came to 13 bases. Germline V gives CDR1 LNHDA, CDR2 SQIVND (reference sequence). The CDR3 is made up of 13 amino acids. Here the CDR3 DNA reads TGTGCCAGTAGTATCTGGGCCACGTCGGAGCAGTACTTC. Protein: CASSIWATSEQYF.

The V call is TRBV6-1, the J call TRBJ1-1, with D uncertain. V was cut by 6 bases and J by 5 bases, with 10 bases left in between. The CDR3 covers 12 residues. Per germline, CDR1 MNHNS and CDR2 SASEGT. CDR3 sequence reads: CASRADSTEAFF. CDR3 bases: TGTGCCAGCAGGGCGGACTCTACTGAAGCTTTCTTT.

This clonotype came up a few times. V gene TRBV4-2 combines with J gene TRBJ2-3; D call uncertain. Germline values: CDR1 LGHNA, CDR2 YNFKEQ. This CDR3 contains 15 residues. The ends were cut back, 2 bases at V and 0 bases at J, with 9 bases in the middle. The CDR3 region is CASSQSPLSTDTQYF. The CDR3 bases are TGTGCCAGCAGCCAATCCCCTCTTAGCACAGATACGCAGTATTTT.

This chain links TRBV12-3 or TRBV12-4 with TRBJ2-7; 7 bases align to TRBD1. This CDR3 region has 15 residues. Losses at the gene ends were 5 bases for V and 2 bases for J; bases not matched to a gene: 9. This chain's CDR3 is CASSTRTGYPYEQYF. The DNA for the CDR3 is TGTGCCAGCAGTACCCGGACAGGATATCCCTACGAGCAGTACTTC.

This clonotype was observed at least ten times. This chain connects TRBV6-5 to TRBJ2-7; 7 bases line up with TRBD2. Per the germline V gene, CDR1 is MNHEY and CDR2 is SVGAGI. The CDR3 consists of 16 residues. J lost 0 bases, V lost 6 bases, and 11 bases had no gene match. CDR3 bases: TGTGCCAGCAGACCAGGGAGGGTGCTGACCTCCTACGAGCAGTACTTC. As protein: CASRPGRVLTSYEQYF.

This clonotype appeared a few times. The genes are TRBV27 and TRBJ2-3, with TRBD1 identical over 9 bases. Germline V gene lookup returns CDR1 MNHEY and CDR2 SMNVEV (reference sequence). V trimming: 4 bases; J trimming: 2 bases; junction bases outside the gene matches: 10. This CDR3 comprises 17 residues. DNA for the CDR3: TGTGCCAGCAGTTGGGACCCCTTACAGGGGGCCACAGATACGCAGTATTTT. Translated: CASSWDPLQGATDTQYF.

This clonotype occurred many times. The chain carries TRBV12-3 or TRBV12-4 and TRBJ2-5; perhaps D is TRBD1 or TRBD2 (5 bases each). This CDR3 is 13 amino acids long. V was pared by 5 bases and J by 5 bases, with 12 bases between. The CDR3 DNA reads TGTGCCAGCAGTCTGGGGGTTGTCGAGACCCAGTACTTC. This translates into CASSLGVVETQYF.

This clonotype was seen ten or more times. The chain is built from TRBV7-9 and TRBJ2-1, with TRBD2 matching 12 bases. Per germline, CDR1 SEHNR and CDR2 FQNEAQ (reference sequence). V was clipped by 6 bases and J by 9 bases; unmatched bases: 12. CDR3 size: 16 residues. CDR3 sequence: CASSPTLAGGQGEQFF. Here the CDR3 DNA reads TGTGCCAGCAGTCCAACCCTAGCGGGAGGGCAGGGTGAGCAGTTCTTC.

Concerning this clonotype: A junction end diverges from the germline sequence, so it may reflect a read error. The V and J genes are TRBV19 and TRBJ1-1; D may be TRBD1 (6 bases). Germline CDR1 and CDR2: LNHDA and SQIVND (reference sequence). The CDR3 is 16 residues long. DNA of the CDR3: TGTGCCAGTAAACAACGACAGGAGATACTGAACACCGAAGCTTTCTTT. It yields the protein CASKQRQEILNTEAFF.

In its sample, this clonotype was seen many times. The chain links TRBV4-3 to TRBJ2-1, with 7 nucleotides matching TRBD1. Trimming took 3 bases from V and 0 from J; bases not matched to a gene: 2. Germline assignment: CDR1 LGHNA and CDR2 YSLEER. The CDR3 contains 15 residues. This chain's CDR3 is CASSHDRVSYNEQFF. CDR3 nucleotide sequence: TGCGCCAGCAGCCACGACAGGGTCTCCTACAATGAGCAGTTCTTC.

Note on this clonotype: A much larger clonotype is one base distant, so this may be a read error. The chain is built from TRBV27 and TRBJ1-6; D is possibly TRBD1 (5 bases). V was pared by 7 bases and J by 11 bases, with 21 bases between. Germline CDR1 and CDR2: MNHEY and SMNVEV (reference sequence). The CDR3 runs to 15 residues. CDR3 sequence (DNA): TGTGCCAGCAAACTTATGACAGTTATAGGGCCACCCCTCCACTTT. Translated, it gives CASKLMTVIGPPLHF.

This clonotype occurred a few times. The chain joins TRBV5-4 to TRBJ2-3; possibly TRBD1 or TRBD2 for D (6 bases each). The CDR3 runs to 14 residues. V was shortened by 2 bases and J by 2 bases, with 9 bases between the two germline ends. Germline V gene sequence: CDR1 SGHNT, CDR2 YYREEE (reference sequence). The CDR3 reads CASSLRGDTDTQYF. The CDR3 nucleotides are TGTGCCAGCAGCTTAAGGGGGGACACAGATACGCAGTATTTT.

Comment on this clonotype: Possible read error: a much larger clone is one base away. The chain joins TRBV2 to TRBJ1-5; D is undetermined. This CDR3 is 13 amino acids long. V gave up 6 bases and J gave up 6 bases, with 12 bases separating them. CDR1 is SNHLY, CDR2 FYNNEI, per germline. DNA for the CDR3: TGTGCCAGCAGCCGGGTCCTAGGTCAGCCCCAGCATTTT. Its protein is CASSRVLGQPQHF.

Only a few counts were recorded for this clonotype. The chain links TRBV4-3 to TRBJ1-2, with 7 bases that match TRBD1. CDR1 and CDR2 from the germline V gene are LGHNA and YSLEER. This CDR3 spans 15 amino acids. J lost 0 bases, V lost 4 bases, and 5 bases had no gene match. DNA of the CDR3: TGCGCCAGCAGCCCAGACAGGGTGACTAACTATGGCTACACCTTC. Translation gives CASSPDRVTNYGYTF.

Note on this clonotype: The junction shows a germline mismatch at one end, possibly a read error. The V and J genes are TRBV4-3 and TRBJ1-1; D is perhaps TRBD1 (6 bases). Germline V gives CDR1 LGHNA, CDR2 YSLEER. The CDR3 has 19 amino acids. CDR3 residues: CASCQDYPPGVGAKTEAFF. The CDR3 DNA follows: TGCGCCAGCTGCCAAGACTATCCCCCGGGGGTGGGGGCTAAGACTGAAGCTTTCTTT.

To note about this clonotype: At one end the junction does not follow the germline gene, possibly because of a read error. The chain couples TRBV19 to TRBJ1-1, with TRBD1 identical over 9 bases. This CDR3 spans 16 amino acids. Germline values: CDR1 LNHDA, CDR2 SQIVND (reference sequence). CDR3 residues: CASSIGPRTGDTEAFF. CDR3 in DNA: TGTGCCAGTAGCATAGGACCCCGGACAGGGGACACTGAAGCTTTCTTT.